These T cell receptor beta chains were read from a single sample in a study of tumor and adjacent non-tumor tissue in lung cancer. One entry per CDR3 protein results from TCRdb running MiXCR on the multiplex PCR reads. Of 60,000 to 85,000 distinct CDR3 sequences in the sample, around 80% are singletons; the top ten hold 13%. The sequencing input was lung tumor tissue. The receptors derive from a woman aged 45-65 years with non-small cell lung cancer. CDR3s include the opening cysteine and the closing phenylalanine or tryptophan. The D gene is left open where the match is weak.

V: TRBV29-1
length: 12
D: NA
J: TRBJ1-2
CDR3: CSGGSLDYAYTF

V: TRBV6-2/TRBV6-3
length: 12
D: NA
J: TRBJ2-1
CDR3: CASSQTTNEQFF

V: TRBV29-1
length: 13
D: NA
J: TRBJ2-5
CDR3: CSVGCDSQETQYF

V: TRBV20-1
length: 12
D: TRBD2
J: TRBJ2-3
CDR3: CSVNLLRERQYF

V: TRBV29-1
length: 12
D: TRBD2
J: TRBJ2-7
CDR3: CSVSGSGYEQYF

V: TRBV11-2
length: 15
D: NA
J: TRBJ2-3
CDR3: CASSLEGWRTDTQYF

V: TRBV20-1
length: 14
D: NA
J: TRBJ2-1
CDR3: CSAFRDSLANELFF

V: TRBV10-3
length: 13
D: NA
J: TRBJ2-7
CDR3: CVISESRANEQYF

V: TRBV20-1
length: 14
D: NA
J: TRBJ2-7
CDR3: CSARSEAVSYEQYF

V: TRBV20-1
length: 17
D: NA
J: TRBJ2-5
CDR3: CSTISPTSLGPKETQYF

V: TRBV6-5
length: 15
D: NA
J: TRBJ1-5
CDR3: CANSPDSNTNQPQHF

V: TRBV7-9
length: 15
D: TRBD1
J: TRBJ2-1
CDR3: CASSPRGTGNNEQFF

V: TRBV20-1
length: 13
D: NA
J: TRBJ2-3
CDR3: CSASGPSEDTQYF

V: TRBV20-1
length: 20
D: NA
J: TRBJ1-6
CDR3: CSARRIGLVSRAEEGSPLHF

V: TRBV29-1
length: 17
D: TRBD2
J: TRBJ2-2
CDR3: CSLVQGTSGINTGELFF

V: TRBV10-2
length: 12
D: NA
J: TRBJ1-1
CDR3: CTSQGVGTEAFF

V: TRBV28
length: 13
D: NA
J: TRBJ1-2
CDR3: CASSCRVNCGYTF

V: TRBV6-2/TRBV6-3
length: 20
D: NA
J: TRBJ1-5
CDR3: CASSLESVVYVSDLNQPQHF

V: TRBV20-1
length: 17
D: TRBD2
J: TRBJ2-1
CDR3: CSARDTTSSGSYGEQFF

V: TRBV11-2
length: 14
D: TRBD1
J: TRBJ2-7
CDR3: CTSSLGRGLYKQYF

V: TRBV11-3
length: 15
D: NA
J: TRBJ2-2
CDR3: CASSLATTNTGELFF

V: TRBV11-1
length: 13
D: TRBD1
J: TRBJ2-1
CDR3: CARSRQGMDEHFF